The 10 T cell receptor beta chains below were found in one sample sequenced in a study of OX40 agonist ivuxolimab in advanced cancers. This table comes from immunoSEQ multiplex PCR, and its TCRdb copy is limited to in-frame clones, with some not included. The repertoire holds tens of thousands of clones, approximately 86% seen once, with 5.5% to 6% in the top ten. Sequencing used CD4+ or CD8+ T cells sorted from blood, obtained in a trial of the OX40 agonist ivuxolimab. The receptors derive from an adult with an advanced solid tumor such as melanoma, head and neck, liver or kidney cancer.

The chain employs TRBV7-8 and TRBJ1-2; 7 positions agree with TRBD1. The length of the CDR3 is 15 residues. Trimming removed 1 base from V and 5 bases from J; junction bases left unmatched: 7. Looked up from germline, CDR1 is SGHVS and CDR2 is FQNEAQ. The CDR3 region is CASSLGTGPGYGYTF. In DNA form, the CDR3 reads TGTGCCAGCAGCTTAGGGACAGGTCCTGGATATGGCTACACCTTC.

This clone has more than one count but fewer than ten. The DNA is left out, because the CDR3 cannot be placed on it with certainty; the CDR3 is given as TCRdb lists it. The chain carries TRBV19 and TRBJ2-6; no DNA check was done on the table's D call, TRBD2. The CDR3 length is 15 residues, termini included. Looked up from germline, CDR1 is LNHDA and CDR2 is SQIVND (reference sequence). This chain's CDR3 is CASSIFGSGANVLTF.

The gene calls are TRBV9 and TRBJ1-3, with TRBD1 identical over 7 bases. The CDR3 has 16 amino acids. V trimming: 0 bases; J trimming: 0 bases; junction bases outside the gene matches: 3. CDR1 and CDR2 (germline): SGDLS, YYNGEE. The CDR3 spells CASSVVGTVSGNTIYF. CDR3 in DNA: TGTGCCAGCAGCGTAGTTGGGACAGTCTCTGGAAACACCATATATTTT.

The rearrangement links TRBV4-1 to TRBJ2-2, with 9 nucleotides matching TRBD1. V lost 4 bases and J lost 0; bases outside the gene matches: 3. This CDR3 region has 16 residues. Germline loops: CDR1 MGHRA, CDR2 YSYEKL. The CDR3 DNA follows: TGCGCCAGCAGCCTCGGGACAGGGACGAACACCGGGGAGCTGTTTTTT. Amino acid sequence: CASSLGTGTNTGELFF.

This chain connects TRBV6-5 to TRBJ2-5; D is undetermined. V was cut by 6 bases and J by 5 bases, with 10 bases left in between. In germline, CDR1 is MNHEY, CDR2 SVGAGI. The CDR3 loop spans 12 amino acids. This CDR3 reads CASRALGETQYF. The CDR3 DNA sequence: TGTGCCAGCAGGGCGCTAGGGGAGACCCAGTACTTC.

The chain is built from TRBV7-9 and TRBJ2-7; D is possibly TRBD2 (5 bases). CDR1 is SEHNR, CDR2 FQNEAQ, per germline (reference sequence). The CDR3 covers 14 residues. Trimming removed 4 bases from V and 3 bases from J, with 13 bases in between. The CDR3 region is CASSSSGAVYEQYV. CDR3 DNA: TGTGCCAGCAGCTCCTCCGGAGCGGTCTACGAGCAGTACGTC.

Written as DNA, the CDR3 is TGTGCCAGCAGCTTAGAAAAAGGGGGGTACTACGAGCAGTACTTC. It translates to CASSLEKGGYYEQYF. The V gene is TRBV7-2, the J gene TRBJ2-7, with D perhaps assigned TRBD1 or TRBD2 (6 bases each). Trimming pared 1 base from V and 3 bases from J, leaving 13 bases between. Germline V gene lookup returns CDR1 SGHTA and CDR2 FQGNSA. The length of the CDR3 is 15 residues.

The chain uses TRBV4-1 and TRBJ1-4; unclear D gene. The germline V and J ends were trimmed by 1 base and 6 bases, with 3 bases remaining between them. CDR3 length: 12 amino acids. Germline lookup yields CDR1 MGHRA and CDR2 YSYEKL. Here the CDR3 DNA reads TGCGCCAGCAGCCAAGGGGATGAAAAACTGTTTTTT. Amino acid sequence: CASSQGDEKLFF.

CDR3 protein: CASSLFRTDTQYF. The CDR3 nucleotides read TGTGCCAGCAGCTTGTTTCGCACAGATACGCAGTATTTT. This rearrangement joins TRBV5-6 to TRBJ2-3; D is unclear. Trimming removed 1 base at V and 1 base at J, with 4 bases between. In germline, CDR1 is SGHDT, CDR2 YYEEEE. This CDR3 contains 13 residues.

The chain uses TRBV18 and TRBJ1-2, with 7 nucleotides matching TRBD1. J gave up 2 bases and V 3 bases, and 3 bases lay outside the gene matches. The CDR3 spans 14 residues. Germline values: CDR1 KGHSH, CDR2 LQKENI. CDR3 loop: CASSPPQGNYGYTF. The CDR3 DNA is TGTGCCAGCTCACCCCCACAGGGGAACTATGGCTACACCTTC.